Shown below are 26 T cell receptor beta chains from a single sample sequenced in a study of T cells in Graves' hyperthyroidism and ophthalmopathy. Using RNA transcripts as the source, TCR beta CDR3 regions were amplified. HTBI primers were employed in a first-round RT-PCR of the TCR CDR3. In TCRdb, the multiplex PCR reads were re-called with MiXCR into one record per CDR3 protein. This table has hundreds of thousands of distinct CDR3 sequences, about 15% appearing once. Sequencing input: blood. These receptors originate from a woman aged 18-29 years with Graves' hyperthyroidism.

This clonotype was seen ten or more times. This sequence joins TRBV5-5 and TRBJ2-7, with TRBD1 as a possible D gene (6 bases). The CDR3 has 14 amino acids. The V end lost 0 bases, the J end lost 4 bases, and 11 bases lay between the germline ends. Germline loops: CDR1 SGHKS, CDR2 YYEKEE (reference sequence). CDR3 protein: CASSLVRQVYEQYF. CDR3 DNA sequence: TGTGCCAGCAGCTTGGTCAGACAGGTGTACGAGCAGTACTTC.

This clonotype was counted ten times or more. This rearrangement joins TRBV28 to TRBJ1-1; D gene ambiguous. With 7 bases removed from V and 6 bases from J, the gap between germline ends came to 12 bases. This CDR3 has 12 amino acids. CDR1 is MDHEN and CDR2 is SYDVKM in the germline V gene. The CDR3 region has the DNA TGTGCCAGCACTACCCCGGGTGCTGAAGCTTTCTTT. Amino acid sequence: CASTTPGAEAFF.

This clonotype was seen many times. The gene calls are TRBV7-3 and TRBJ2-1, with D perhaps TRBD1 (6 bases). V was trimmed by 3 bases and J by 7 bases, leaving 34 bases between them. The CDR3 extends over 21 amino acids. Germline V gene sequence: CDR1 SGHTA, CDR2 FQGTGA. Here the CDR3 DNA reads TGTGCCAGCAGCTTCACCACCCGGGACAACGCAAGACTCGGACTGGAGAATGAGCAGTTCTTC. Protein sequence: CASSFTTRDNARLGLENEQFF.

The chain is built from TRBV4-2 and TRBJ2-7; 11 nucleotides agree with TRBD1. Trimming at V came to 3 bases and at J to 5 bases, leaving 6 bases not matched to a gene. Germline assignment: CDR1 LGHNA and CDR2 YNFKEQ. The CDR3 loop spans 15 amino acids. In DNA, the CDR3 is TGTGCCAGCAGCCACGGACAGGGGGCTGTCGACGAGCAGTACTTC. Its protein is CASSHGQGAVDEQYF.

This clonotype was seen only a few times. The CDR3 DNA reads as TGTGCCAGCAGTGAACCCCGTTATAGCGGGAGAGGGGATACGCAGTATTTT. It translates to CASSEPRYSGRGDTQYF. The chain combines TRBV6-1 with TRBJ2-3; TRBD2 matches 9 bases. CDR1 and CDR2 from the germline V gene are MNHNS and SASEGT. Unmatched junction bases numbered 12, after V lost 2 bases and J lost 6 bases. The CDR3 contains 17 residues.

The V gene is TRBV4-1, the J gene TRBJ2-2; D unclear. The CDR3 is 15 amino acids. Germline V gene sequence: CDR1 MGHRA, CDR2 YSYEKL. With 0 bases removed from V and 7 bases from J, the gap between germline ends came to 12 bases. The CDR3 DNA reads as TGCGCCAGCAGCCAAGACCTGGGTGGTAGCGGGGAGCTGTTTTTT. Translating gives CASSQDLGGSGELFF.

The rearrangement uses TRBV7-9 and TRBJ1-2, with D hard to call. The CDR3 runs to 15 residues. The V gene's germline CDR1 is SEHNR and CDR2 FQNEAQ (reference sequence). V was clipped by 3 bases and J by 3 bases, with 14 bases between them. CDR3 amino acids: CASSFPGRVDYGYTF. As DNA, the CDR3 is TGTGCCAGCAGCTTCCCGGGCCGCGTAGACTATGGCTACACCTTC.

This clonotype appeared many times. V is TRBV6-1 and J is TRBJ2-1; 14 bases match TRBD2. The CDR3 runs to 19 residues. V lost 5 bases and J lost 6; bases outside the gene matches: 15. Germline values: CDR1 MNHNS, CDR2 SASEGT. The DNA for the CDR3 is TGTGCCAGCAGTCCCGCACAGGGACTAGCGGGAGCAAATGGCAATGAGCAGTTCTTC. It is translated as CASSPAQGLAGANGNEQFF.

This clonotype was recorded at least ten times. CDR3 coding DNA: TGCAGTGCTAGTGTGGGACTCAATGGCGATGAGCAGTTCTTC. This translates into CSASVGLNGDEQFF. The gene calls are TRBV20-1 and TRBJ2-1; D may be TRBD2 (6 bases). CDR3 size: 14 residues. Trimming shortened V by 3 bases and J by 8 bases, and 17 bases separated the two germline ends. Germline loops: CDR1 DFQATT, CDR2 SNEGSKA (reference sequence).

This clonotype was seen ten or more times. The CDR3 region is CASRATGGYEQFF. CDR3 DNA: TGTGCCAGCAGAGCTACAGGGGGTTATGAGCAGTTCTTC. The J gene is TRBJ2-1, the V gene TRBV7-9, with 8 bases identical to TRBD1. The ends lost 6 bases at V and 8 bases at J; junction bases unmatched: 6. Germline V gene lookup returns CDR1 SEHNR and CDR2 FQNEAQ (reference sequence). This CDR3 region has 13 residues.

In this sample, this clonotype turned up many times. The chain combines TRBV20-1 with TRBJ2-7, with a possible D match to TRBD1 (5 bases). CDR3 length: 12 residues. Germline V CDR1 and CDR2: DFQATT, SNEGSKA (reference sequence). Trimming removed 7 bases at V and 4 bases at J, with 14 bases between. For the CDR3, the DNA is TGCAGTGTGGGTAGGGGTCGATACGAGCAGTACTTC. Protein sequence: CSVGRGRYEQYF.

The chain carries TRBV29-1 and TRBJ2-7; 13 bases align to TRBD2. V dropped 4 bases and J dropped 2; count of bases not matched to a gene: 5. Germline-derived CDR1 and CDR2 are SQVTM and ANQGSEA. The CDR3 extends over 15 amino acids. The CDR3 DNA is TGCAGCGTTGTATTGACTAGCGGGAGGCCCTACGAGCAGTACTTC. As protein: CSVVLTSGRPYEQYF.

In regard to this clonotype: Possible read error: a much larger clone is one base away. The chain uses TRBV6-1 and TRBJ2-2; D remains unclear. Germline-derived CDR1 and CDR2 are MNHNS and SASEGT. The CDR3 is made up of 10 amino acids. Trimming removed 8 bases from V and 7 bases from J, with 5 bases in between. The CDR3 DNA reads TGTGCCAGCTGGGGCGGGGAGCTGTTTTTT. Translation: CASWGGELFF.

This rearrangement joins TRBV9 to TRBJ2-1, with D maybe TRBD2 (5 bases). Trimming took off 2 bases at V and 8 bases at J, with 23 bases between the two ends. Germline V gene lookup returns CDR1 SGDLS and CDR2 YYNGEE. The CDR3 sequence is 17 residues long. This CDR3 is CASSVQGRITPADEQFF. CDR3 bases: TGTGCCAGCAGCGTCCAAGGGAGAATAACACCCGCGGATGAGCAGTTCTTC.

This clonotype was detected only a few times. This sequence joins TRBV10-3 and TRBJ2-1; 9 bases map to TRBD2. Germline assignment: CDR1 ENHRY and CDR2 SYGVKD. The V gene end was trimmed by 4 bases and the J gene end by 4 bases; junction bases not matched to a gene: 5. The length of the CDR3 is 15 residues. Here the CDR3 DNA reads TGTGCCATCAGTGGGGCTAGCGGGATTTACAATGAGCAGTTCTTC. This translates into CAISGASGIYNEQFF.

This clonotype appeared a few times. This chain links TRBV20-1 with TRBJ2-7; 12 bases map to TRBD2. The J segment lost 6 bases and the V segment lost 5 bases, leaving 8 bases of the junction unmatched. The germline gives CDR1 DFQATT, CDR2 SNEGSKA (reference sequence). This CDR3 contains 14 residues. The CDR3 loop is CSASPGLAGREQYF. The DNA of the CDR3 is TGCAGTGCTTCCCCGGGACTAGCGGGTCGCGAGCAGTACTTC.

CDR3 DNA: TGTGCCAGTATACCGGGGGGCTGGGGTCAGCCCCAGCATTTT. It codes for CASIPGGWGQPQHF. The V and J genes are TRBV19 and TRBJ1-5; D perhaps matches TRBD1 (6 bases). V dropped 7 bases and J dropped 6 bases, with 16 bases sitting between them. Per the germline V gene, CDR1 is LNHDA and CDR2 is SQIVND (reference sequence). The CDR3 extends over 14 amino acids. Filled out from reference TRBV19 and TRBJ1-5, the complete variable domain reads DGGITQSPKYLFRKEGQNVTLSCEQNLNHDAMYWYRQDPGQGLRLIYYSQIVNDFQKGDIAEGYSVSREKKESFPLTVTSAQKNPTAFYLCASIPGGWGQPQHFGDGTRLSIL.

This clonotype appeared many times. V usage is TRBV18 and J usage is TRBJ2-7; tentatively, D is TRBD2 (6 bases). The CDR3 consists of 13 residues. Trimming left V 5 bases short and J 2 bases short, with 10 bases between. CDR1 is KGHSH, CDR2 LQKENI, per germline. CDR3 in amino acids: CASSSGGPYEQYF. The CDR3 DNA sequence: TGTGCCAGCTCATCCGGGGGACCCTACGAGCAGTACTTC.

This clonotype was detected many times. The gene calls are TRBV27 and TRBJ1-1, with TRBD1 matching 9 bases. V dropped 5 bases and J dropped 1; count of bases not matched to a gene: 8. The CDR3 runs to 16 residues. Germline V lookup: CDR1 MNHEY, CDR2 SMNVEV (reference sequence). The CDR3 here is CASSPWTGATNTEAFF. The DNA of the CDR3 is TGTGCCAGCAGTCCTTGGACAGGGGCGACGAACACTGAAGCTTTCTTT.

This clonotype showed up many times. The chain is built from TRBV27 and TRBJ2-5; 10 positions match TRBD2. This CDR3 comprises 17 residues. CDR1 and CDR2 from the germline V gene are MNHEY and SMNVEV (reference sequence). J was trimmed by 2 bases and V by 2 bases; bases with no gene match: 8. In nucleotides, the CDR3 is TGTGCCAGCAGTTTAGTATCGGGACTAGCGTCTCAAGAGACCCAGTACTTC. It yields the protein CASSLVSGLASQETQYF.

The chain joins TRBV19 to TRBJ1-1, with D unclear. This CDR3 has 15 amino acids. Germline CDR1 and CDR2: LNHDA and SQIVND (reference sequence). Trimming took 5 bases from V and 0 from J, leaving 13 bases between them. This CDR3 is CASSLRREMNTEAFF. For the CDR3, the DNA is TGTGCCAGTAGTCTACGACGCGAGATGAACACTGAAGCTTTCTTT.

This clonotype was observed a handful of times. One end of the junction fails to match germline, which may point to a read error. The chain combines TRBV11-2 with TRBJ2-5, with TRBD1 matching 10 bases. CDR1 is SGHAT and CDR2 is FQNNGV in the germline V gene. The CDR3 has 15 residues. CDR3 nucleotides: TGTGCCAACAGCTCGGGACAGGGGAGAAGCGAGACCCAGTACTTC. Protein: CANSSGQGRSETQYF.

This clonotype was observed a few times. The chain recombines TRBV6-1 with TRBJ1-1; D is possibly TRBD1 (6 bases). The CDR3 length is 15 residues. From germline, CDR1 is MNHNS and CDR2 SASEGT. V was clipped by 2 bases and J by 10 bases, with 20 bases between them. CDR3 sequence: CASSESRGALVGAFF. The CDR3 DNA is TGTGCCAGCAGTGAAAGTCGGGGGGCCCTAGTTGGAGCTTTCTTT.

The CDR3 region has the DNA TGTGCCAGCAGTCTTTCTAGCGGGAGGGAGGTCGGGGAGCTGTTTTTT. Amino acid sequence: CASSLSSGREVGELFF. V is TRBV6-1 and J is TRBJ2-2, with 12 bases aligning to TRBD2. Trimming removed 5 bases from V and 7 bases from J; junction bases left unmatched: 8. CDR1 and CDR2 (germline): MNHNS, SASEGT. The length of the CDR3 is 16 residues.

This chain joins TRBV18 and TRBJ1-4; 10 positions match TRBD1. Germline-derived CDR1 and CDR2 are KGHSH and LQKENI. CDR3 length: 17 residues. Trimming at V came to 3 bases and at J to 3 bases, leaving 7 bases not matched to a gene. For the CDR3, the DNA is TGTGCCAGCTCACCGGGACAGGGGACCGCAGCTAATGAAAAACTGTTTTTT. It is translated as CASSPGQGTAANEKLFF.

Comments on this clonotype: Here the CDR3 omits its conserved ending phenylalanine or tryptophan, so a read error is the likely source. CDR3 bases: TGTGCCAGCAGCCTTACAGGGGGAAACTCCTACAATGAGCAGTTCATC. This encodes CASSLTGGNSYNEQFI. The rearrangement joins TRBV7-9 to TRBJ2-1, with 8 bases matching TRBD1. The CDR3 is 16 residues long. Germline lookup yields CDR1 SEHNR and CDR2 FQNEAQ (reference sequence). Germline trimming cut 5 bases from V and 0 bases from J; bases unmatched to any gene: 6.